The sequence of this TCR beta chain was determined in a study of T cells in Graves' hyperthyroidism and ophthalmopathy. Deletions cut 4 bases from V and 0 bases from J, with 0 bases between. This CDR3 is built from 11 residues. Germline assignment: CDR1 SQVTM and CDR2 ANQGSEA. Overall study results and limits: Before onset, by a median of approximately 6.8 months, the model predicted ophthalmopathy. Most clonotypes that expanded in the thyroid above 0.001 also showed up in blood.

RNA transcripts gave rise to amplified TCR beta CDR3 regions. TCR CDR3 underwent first-round RT-PCR with the HTBI primer set. One entry per CDR3 protein results from TCRdb running MiXCR on the multiplex PCR reads. This table has almost 500,000 distinct CDR3 sequences, around a fifth appearing once. Subjects with ophthalmopathy showed a Clinical Activity Score no lower than 3, a NOSPECS grade no lower than 4, and a duration shorter than 3 months. In its sample, this clonotype was seen many times. The antigen is undetermined. The chain carries TRBV29-1 and TRBJ2-2; unclear D gene. The receptor was derived from a woman between 65 and 79 years old with Graves' ophthalmopathy. Sample: blood. CDR3 sequence reads: CSVANTGELFF. DNA for the CDR3: TGCAGCGTTGCGAACACCGGGGAGCTGTTTTTT.